This T cell receptor beta chain was sequenced for a study of blood T cell repertoires in COVID-19. This CDR3 is built from 16 residues. Germline CDR1 MNHEY, CDR2 SVGAGI. The ends were cut back, 2 bases at V and 3 bases at J, with 16 bases in the middle. The data were produced by immunoSEQ multiplex PCR, yet TCRdb's version contains in-frame clones alone and is incomplete. The data show 200,000 to 300,000 clones, around four fifths seen once. The material sequenced was peripheral blood. The rearrangement uses TRBV6-5 and TRBJ1-2; D uncertain. This TCR came from a woman in her sixties with active or convalescent COVID-19. CDR3 loop: CASSYGSPPGDYGYTF. CDR3 in DNA: TGTGCCAGCAGTTACGGCAGCCCCCCCGGGGACTATGGCTACACCTTC.